This TCR beta chain derives from a study of shared clonotypes between healthy human individuals (TCRdb year 2020). At the level of the whole study: A few men and a couple of women, aged 18 to 49 years, made up the cohort. Per donor, three plates each were used for CD4 naive and CD4 memory, two for CD8 naive, and one for CD8 memory. Leukapheresis yielded between about 0.94 and 8.9 billion PBMCs per donor. To estimate repertoire size and how much clonotype sharing occurs between individuals, the study deeply sequenced the blood TCR repertoires of five or six healthy adults. To increase sequencing depth and limit assay-specific biases, TCR repertoire library preparation and sequencing were carried out by different laboratories using diverse techniques.

Summary of the overall study and its limitations: Rarefaction of sorted-subset datasets indicated incomplete sequencing despite the large sequencing depth. Pairwise subsampling led to the expectation that sequencing depth would affect the degree of clonotype sharing among donors. Sampling was restricted to blood, and TCR repertoires in tissue are likely to differ from TCR repertoires in blood. Because the study included a small number of donors, the genetic and exposure-history diversity represented was limited. About 4.5% of naive CD4, roughly 3.5% of naive CD8, around 2.3% of memory CD4, and 0.4% of memory CD8 clonotypes were shared across four donors. Compared with non-shared clonotypes, the clonotypes found in all four sorted-subset donors had higher generation probabilities. Naive subsets generally had larger estimated clonotype richness than memory subsets.

Using the deep immunoSEQ assay, TCR CDR3 regions were amplified from genomic DNA by multiplex PCR. Extracted genomic DNA from each cell subset was distributed evenly across all wells of several immunoSEQ 96-well plates, and each plate was treated as a replicate. For sorted subsets, about 200 ng genomic DNA, equal to tens of thousands of T cell genomes, was loaded into each replicate PCR. The purified libraries were quantified using a Qubit 3.0 fluorometer, sized with a Bioanalyzer 2100, and then quantified again using the KAPA Library Quantification kit. Each immunoSEQ 96-well plate was sequenced on its own single-read 150-cycle Illumina NextSeq 550 flow cell. Per the source publication's procedure: Because the immunoSEQ output held only junctional sequences and lacked quality scores, the filtering could not match the filtering applied to full-length reads. To assign V/J genes and CDR3, sequences were annotated using PyIR, a Python wrapper for IgBLAST v1.9, with IMGT germline references. Any read was removed if the V/J assignment was weak (E-value above 1e-6), the CDR3 was missing, or the read contained stop codons, out-of-frame junctions, or ambiguous translated residues. V3J clonotypes were defined as sequences sharing the same inferred V gene, J gene, and CDR3 amino acid sequence. Percentage overlap between repertoires was computed as shared unique clonotypes divided by the size of the smaller repertoire. RTK rarefaction, the Chao1 estimator, and Recon v2.1 estimates of unobserved clonotypes were used to assess repertoire richness. OLGA was used to compute generation probabilities for all TCRbeta clonotypes that the gDNA method yielded from four donors. TCRdb provides this immuneACCESS table in a form limited to in-frame rearrangements. Some clones are lacking; in checked studies, under half of them reflect an unresolved V gene, and why the rest are absent is not known. V, J and clone size are those of that table, while D and trimming were read from the DNA. This sample gives under 1 million clones in total; approximately 92% of them show up just once. The top ten hold 24% of the sample.

CD8 naive samples were CD45RO-negative cells positively selected for CCR7, giving a CD45RA+CCR7+ population that excluded TemRA cells. Donors were healthy HIV-negative adults with no recently reported acute infections or vaccinations. Only Caucasian adults living in Nashville, Tennessee, USA were represented among the donors. Blood was collected by leukapheresis, and PBMCs were isolated by Ficoll-Histopaque density gradient centrifugation and then cryopreserved in liquid nitrogen vapor phase. Purity and quantity of every magnetically sorted T cell population were checked by analytical flow cytometry. Each sorted fraction had its genomic DNA isolated and then quantified by UV absorbance on a Nanodrop 2000c. In regard to this clone: The antigen this receptor binds is unknown. There are no base qualities to consult, and no much larger clone falls within one base.

Sequenced material: naive CD8+ T cells sorted from blood. Interpreted using the paper, the cell subset or site label stands for: CD45RA+CCR7+. The sequence derives from a young man in good health.

The CDR3 reads as follows: CASSLLGLADHQETQYF. The nucleotide sequence is TGTGCCAGCAGCTTATTGGGCCTAGCGGACCACCAAGAGACCCAGTACTTC. The chain employs TRBV7-3 and TRBJ2-5, and TRBD2 aligns with 7 junction nucleotides. Including the terminal cysteine and phenylalanine, the CDR3 comprises 17 residues. Only the CDR3 DNA is retained, 51 bases long and in frame from the first base. CDR1 and CDR2 (SGHTA, FQGTGA) derive from the germline V gene. Ends trimmed: V by 2 bases, J by 0 bases; bases unmatched to a gene: 9.